The source of this T cell receptor (beta chain) is a study of CD8+ T cells in alopecia areata. The wider study: At a dose of 5 to 10 mg twice daily, oral tofacitinib was given to treated patients. Tofacitinib therapy took 6 to 18 months; 6 months off drug came after.

Overall study results and limits: Normal scalp showed lower clonality than lesional scalp, especially alopecia totalis/universalis.

RNA extraction and reverse transcription yielded cDNA as sequencing template. Clones were read by immunoSEQ multiplex PCR, and TCRdb kept only the in-frame ones, dropping some. The table has fewer than 150,000 clones, roughly 54% seen once. Notes on this clone: Its antigen remains unidentified.

CD4+ and CD8+ T cells were sorted from PBMCs stained for CD3, CD4 and CD8. V lost 4 bases and J lost 4; bases outside the gene matches: 12. The CDR3 consists of 17 residues. Germline loops: CDR1 SGHDT, CDR2 YYEEEE. The chain is built from TRBV5-6 and TRBJ1-5; TRBD1 matches at 9 bases. The input for sequencing was CD4+ T cells sorted from blood, taken at week 0. The sequence was collected from a human donor with alopecia areata. The CDR3 region has the DNA TGTGCCAGCAGCCAGACGGGACAGGGTCTGGTTAATCAGCCCCAGCATTTT. It encodes CASSQTGQGLVNQPQHF.